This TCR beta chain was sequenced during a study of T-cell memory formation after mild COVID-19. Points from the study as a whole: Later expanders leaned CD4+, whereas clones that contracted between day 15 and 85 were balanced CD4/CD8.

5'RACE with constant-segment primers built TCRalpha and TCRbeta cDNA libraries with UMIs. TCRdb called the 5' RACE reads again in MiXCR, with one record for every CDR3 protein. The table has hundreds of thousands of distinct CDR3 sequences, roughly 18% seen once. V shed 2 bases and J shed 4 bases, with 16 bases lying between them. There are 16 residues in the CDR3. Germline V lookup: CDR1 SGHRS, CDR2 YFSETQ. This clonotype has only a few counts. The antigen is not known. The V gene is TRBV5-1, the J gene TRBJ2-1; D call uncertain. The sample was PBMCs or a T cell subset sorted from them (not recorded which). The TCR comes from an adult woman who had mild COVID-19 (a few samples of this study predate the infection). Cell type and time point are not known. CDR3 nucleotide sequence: TGCGCCAGCAGCTTAGTCTCCGCTCTGTCTTACAATGAGCAGTTCTTC. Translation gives CASSLVSALSYNEQFF. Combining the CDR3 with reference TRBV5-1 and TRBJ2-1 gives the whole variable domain KAGVTQTPRYLIKTRGQQVTLSCSPISGHRSVSWYQQTPGQGLQFLFEYFSETQRNKGNFPGRFSGRQFSNSRSEMNVSTLELGDSALYLCASSLVSALSYNEQFFGPGTRLTVL.